This TCR beta chain was captured by sequencing in a study of human T cells and chemical hapten exposure. Germline values: CDR1 GTSNPN, CDR2 SVGIG (reference sequence). Trimming shortened V by 0 bases and J by 5 bases, and 10 bases separated the two germline ends. The CDR3 is 13 residues long. This clonotype has just a few counts. Time point defined: patch test 3, about 24 weeks after DPC sensitization. Treatment meaning: therapeutic diphenylcyclopropenone sensitization with weekly scalp DPC. Blood collection happened ahead of applying each patch test. Those who donated were patients with alopecia, 18 to 70 years of age, and suitable for DPC. One entry per CDR3 protein, called by TCRdb with MiXCR from the RACE reads. The data hold some 110,000 distinct CDR3 sequences, with nearly 35% observed a single time.

Sequenced material: whole blood, taken in connection with sensitization to the hapten diphenylcyclopropenone (DPC). V usage is TRBV30 and J usage is TRBJ1-1; a weak D match, TRBD1 (6 bases). The source is a man between 40 and 49 years old with alopecia areata. Some clones in this sample may be carry-over from other donors' samples. The CDR3 loop is CAWSVGGGTEAFF. DNA for the CDR3: TGTGCCTGGAGTGTAGGGGGTGGAACTGAAGCTTTCTTT.